These 10 T cell receptor beta chains came from one sample sequenced in a study of blood T cell repertoires in COVID-19. Assay: immunoSEQ multiplex PCR; the TCRdb copy retains only in-frame clones and omits some. The sample shows 300,000 to 450,000 clones, almost 90% of them seen only once. Material: PBMCs or T cells enriched from blood (not recorded which). Receptor source: a woman under 40 who had been exposed to COVID-19.

J is TRBJ2-1 and V is TRBV4-1, with 8 bases aligning to TRBD2. The CDR3 spans 14 residues. Germline loops: CDR1 MGHRA, CDR2 YSYEKL. The V and J ends lost 0 bases and 11 bases, in that order; junction bases with no gene match: 6. Here the CDR3 DNA reads TGCGCCAGCAGCCAAGAGACTAGCGCCATGAAGCAGTTCTTC. Residues: CASSQETSAMKQFF.

J is TRBJ2-7 and V is TRBV10-2; 10 bases match TRBD1. The CDR3 consists of 13 residues. After removal of 8 bases from V and 3 bases from J, the junction contained 4 bases not matched to a gene. Germline lookup yields CDR1 WSHSY and CDR2 SAAADI. The CDR3 DNA follows: TGCGCCAGCCGGGACAGGGGCGTCTACGAGCAGTACTTC. Translation gives CASRDRGVYEQYF.

This chain connects TRBV28 to TRBJ1-1; D might be TRBD1 (5 bases). CDR3 length: 17 amino acids. Germline V gene sequence: CDR1 MDHEN, CDR2 SYDVKM. The V end was cut by 3 bases, the J end by 0 bases, with 17 bases between. CDR3 in DNA: TGTGCCAGCAGTTTTCTGCGGGGGATCTCGCTGAACACTGAAGCTTTCTTT. Its translation: CASSFLRGISLNTEAFF.

The V gene is TRBV5-4, the J gene TRBJ2-7, with 7 bases matching TRBD1. This CDR3 has 16 residues. CDR1 SGHNT and CDR2 YYREEE come from the germline V gene (reference sequence). V trimming: 2 bases; J trimming: 1 base; junction bases outside the gene matches: 9. The CDR3 bases are TGTGCCAGCAGCTTTGAACCGAGACAGGGATCCTACGAGCAGTACTTC. As protein: CASSFEPRQGSYEQYF. The whole variable domain, filled in from reference TRBV5-4 and TRBJ2-7, reads ETGVTQSPTHLIKTRGQQVTLRCSSQSGHNTVSWYQQALGQGPQFIFQYYREEENGRGNFPPRFSGLQFPNYSSELNVNALELDDSALYLCASSFEPRQGSYEQYFGPGTRLTVT.

This chain uses TRBV28 with TRBJ2-1; perhaps TRBD2 as D (5 bases). The CDR3 runs 15 residues. Germline V gene data show CDR1 as MDHEN and CDR2 as SYDVKM. V was cut by 2 bases and J by 9 bases, with 17 bases left in between. CDR3 loop: CASSLGTRAISEQFF. DNA for the CDR3: TGTGCCAGCAGTTTAGGTACTAGAGCAATAAGTGAGCAGTTCTTC. The full variable domain, its missing parts supplied by reference TRBV28 and TRBJ2-1, is DVKVTQSSRYLVKRTGEKVFLECVQDMDHENMFWYRQDPGLGLRLIYFSYDVKMKEKGDIPEGYSVSREKKERFSLILESASTNQTSMYLCASSLGTRAISEQFFGPGTRLTVL.

This chain uses TRBV20-1 with TRBJ2-1; D gene unclear. With 3 bases removed from V and 1 base from J, the gap between germline ends came to 10 bases. CDR1 and CDR2 (germline): DFQATT, SNEGSKA (reference sequence). The CDR3 runs 14 residues. Here the CDR3 DNA reads TGCAGTGCTAGTCCACGCCGGTCCTACAATGAGCAGTTCTTC. Encoded protein: CSASPRRSYNEQFF.

The chain recombines TRBV5-1 with TRBJ2-3; no clear D gene. The ends were cut back, 4 bases at V and 1 base at J, with 16 bases in the middle. Germline assignment: CDR1 SGHRS and CDR2 YFSETQ. CDR3 length equals 16 residues. CDR3 bases: TGCGCCAGCAGCCCCGTTGGCGGCGCCGGCACAGATACGCAGTATTTT. Translated: CASSPVGGAGTDTQYF. Full variable domain (rest looked up from reference TRBV5-1 and TRBJ2-3): KAGVTQTPRYLIKTRGQQVTLSCSPISGHRSVSWYQQTPGQGLQFLFEYFSETQRNKGNFPGRFSGRQFSNSRSEMNVSTLELGDSALYLCASSPVGGAGTDTQYFGPGTRLTVL.

The count of this clone is one. DNA for the CDR3: TGCGCCAGCAGCGCCACGGATCCGGCGGGAGAGACCCAGTACTTC. Protein sequence: CASSATDPAGETQYF. V and J are TRBV5-1 and TRBJ2-5; possibly TRBD2 for D (5 bases). V shed 4 bases and J shed 4 bases, with 17 bases lying between them. The CDR3 loop spans 15 amino acids. Looked up from germline, CDR1 is SGHRS and CDR2 is YFSETQ.

The rearrangement joins TRBV11-3 to TRBJ2-6, with D unresolved. V lost 0 bases and J 0 bases, leaving 3 bases between the germline ends. The CDR3 runs to 15 residues. Germline loops: CDR1 SGHNT, CDR2 YENEEA. The chain's CDR3 is CASSLERSGANVLTF. In nucleotides, the CDR3 is TGTGCCAGCAGCTTAGAGCGCTCTGGGGCCAACGTCCTGACTTTC.

This clone was detected only once. The chain joins TRBV19 to TRBJ1-3; no clear D gene. This CDR3 is 15 amino acids long. Between the trimmed V and J ends, which lost 6 bases and 0 bases, there was a span of 12 bases. The germline CDR1 and CDR2 sequences are LNHDA and SQIVND (reference sequence). The CDR3 here is CASRMQQHSGNTIYF. The CDR3 DNA is TGTGCCAGTAGGATGCAACAGCACTCTGGAAACACCATATATTTT.